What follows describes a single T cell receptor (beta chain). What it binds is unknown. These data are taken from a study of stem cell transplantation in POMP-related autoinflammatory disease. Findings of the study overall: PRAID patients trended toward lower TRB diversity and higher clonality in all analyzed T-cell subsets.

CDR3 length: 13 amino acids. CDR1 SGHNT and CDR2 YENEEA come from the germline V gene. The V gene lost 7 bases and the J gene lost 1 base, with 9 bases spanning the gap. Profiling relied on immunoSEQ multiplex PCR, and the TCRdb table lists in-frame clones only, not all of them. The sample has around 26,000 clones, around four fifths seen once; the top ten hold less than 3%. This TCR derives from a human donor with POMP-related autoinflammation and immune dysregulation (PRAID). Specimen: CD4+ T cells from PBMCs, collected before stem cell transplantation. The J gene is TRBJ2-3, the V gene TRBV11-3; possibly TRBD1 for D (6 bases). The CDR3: CASKGVCTDTQYF. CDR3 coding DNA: TGTGCCAGCAAGGGGGTTTGCACAGATACGCAGTATTTT.